This T cell receptor beta chain was recorded in a study of shared clonotypes between healthy human individuals. This table comes from immunoSEQ multiplex PCR, and its TCRdb copy is limited to in-frame clones, with some not included. The sample has about 1 million clones, about three quarters seen once; the top ten hold approximately 1.5%. Adult Caucasians living in Nashville, Tennessee made up all of the donors. Partitioning of CD4+ cells yielded a CD45RA+ naive subset and a CD45RA-negative memory subset. The CDR3 loop spans 15 amino acids. The germline CDR1 and CDR2 sequences are SGHTA and FQGNSA. J gave up 6 bases and V 1 base, and 6 bases lay outside the gene matches.

Material for sequencing was memory CD4+ T cells sorted from blood. As for subset: CD45RA-negative fraction. The rearrangement uses TRBV7-2 and TRBJ2-3; the match to TRBD2 covers 8 bases. This TCR was recovered from a young man in good health. The CDR3 bases are TGTGCCAGCAGCTTAGTGCGACTAGCGACGGATACGCAGTATTTT. The encoded protein is CASSLVRLATDTQYF. The complete variable domain, with remaining parts taken from reference TRBV7-2 and TRBJ2-3, reads GAGVSQSPSNKVTEKGKDVELRCDPISGHTALYWYRQSLGQGLEFLIYFQGNSAPDKSGLPSDRFSAERTGGSVSTLTIQRTQQEDSAVYLCASSLVRLATDTQYFGPGTRLTVL.